The 31 T cell receptor beta chains below come from one sample, sequenced in a study of T cell responses to AZD1222 COVID-19 vaccine. Sequencing was performed with immunoSEQ multiplex PCR; in TCRdb, only in-frame clones are kept and a portion is missing. This sample yields around 79,000 clones, of which approximately 90% are seen a single time; around 19% belongs to the top ten. Sequenced here: peripheral blood, sampled on day 0 of AZD1222 vaccination. Source of these receptors: an adult in good health.

The rearrangement joins TRBV6-5 to TRBJ1-1, with TRBD1 matching over 7 bases. V was pared by 7 bases and J by 1 base, with 3 bases of the junction left unmatched. The CDR3 covers 13 residues. Germline assignment: CDR1 MNHEY and CDR2 SVGAGI. The CDR3 nucleotides read TGTGCCAGCATGGACAGGACGAACACTGAAGCTTTCTTT. Protein product: CASMDRTNTEAFF.

V gene TRBV7-2 combines with J gene TRBJ2-3; D not certain. V was clipped by 1 base and J by 2 bases, with 10 bases between them. There are 15 residues in the CDR3. CDR1 SGHTA and CDR2 FQGNSA come from the germline V gene. The CDR3 DNA is TGTGCCAGCAGCTTAGTTGCGGATTCCACAGATACGCAGTATTTT. This sequence encodes CASSLVADSTDTQYF.

J is TRBJ2-2 and V is TRBV11-3; TRBD1 or TRBD2 may be the D gene (6 bases each). Germline assignment: CDR1 SGHNT and CDR2 YENEEA. V lost 6 bases to trimming and J lost 3 bases, with 14 bases between them. The CDR3 consists of 15 residues. The CDR3 region has the DNA TGTGCCAGCAGTATAGGGGGGCCCGACACCGGGGAGCTGTTTTTT. Translation: CASSIGGPDTGELFF. Full variable domain (rest looked up from reference TRBV11-3 and TRBJ2-2): EAGVVQSPRYKIIEKKQPVAFWCNPISGHNTLYWYLQNLGQGPELLIRYENEEAVDDSQLPKDRFSAERLKGVDSTLKIQPAELGDSAVYLCASSIGGPDTGELFFGEGSRLTVL.

V and J are TRBV12-3 or TRBV12-4 and TRBJ2-1, with D possibly being TRBD1 (6 bases). There are 13 residues in the CDR3. V shed 7 bases and J shed 4 bases, with 11 bases lying between them. Written as DNA, the CDR3 is TGTGCCAGCACCGAGGACAGTTACAATGAGCAGTTCTTC. This encodes CASTEDSYNEQFF.

This chain uses TRBV7-9 with TRBJ1-5; 7 positions match TRBD1. The CDR3 has 15 residues. J was trimmed by 5 bases and V by 3 bases; bases with no gene match: 7. Germline CDR1 is SEHNR and CDR2 is FQNEAQ (reference sequence). The CDR3 reads CASSFTGDGDQPQHF. CDR3 sequence (DNA): TGTGCCAGCAGCTTCACAGGGGATGGGGATCAGCCCCAGCATTTT.

This clone showed up just a few times. The chain joins TRBV11-3 to TRBJ2-1; 7 bases agree with TRBD1. Germline V gene sequence: CDR1 SGHNT, CDR2 YENEEA. This CDR3 has 14 residues. Losses at the gene ends were 4 bases for V and 5 bases for J; bases not matched to a gene: 5. CDR3 residues: CASSSRDSHNEQFF. DNA of the CDR3: TGTGCCAGCAGCTCGAGGGACAGCCACAATGAGCAGTTCTTC.

The J gene is TRBJ1-1, the V gene TRBV4-1, with D tentatively TRBD1 (6 bases). Trimming pared 1 base from V and 5 bases from J, leaving 14 bases between. The CDR3 loop spans 15 amino acids. Per the germline V gene, CDR1 is MGHRA and CDR2 is YSYEKL. The CDR3 here is CASSQAGGRRTEAFF. DNA for the CDR3: TGCGCCAGCAGCCAAGCGGGGGGGCGCAGGACTGAAGCTTTCTTT.

The chain has TRBV3-1 (or the pseudogene TRBV3-2) and TRBJ1-5; D possibly corresponds to TRBD1 (5 bases). Germline values: CDR1 LGHDT, CDR2 YNNKEL (reference sequence). Between the trimmed V and J ends, which lost 4 bases and 0 bases, there was a span of 10 bases. The CDR3 runs to 15 residues. The CDR3 nucleotides are TGTGCCAGCAGCCCCCAGGGAAATAGCAATCAGCCCCAGCATTTT. Protein sequence: CASSPQGNSNQPQHF.

The CDR3 loop reads CAISEASGKGSYNEQFF. In nucleotides, the CDR3 is TGTGCCATCAGTGAGGCTAGCGGGAAGGGCTCCTACAATGAGCAGTTCTTC. The V gene is TRBV10-3, the J gene TRBJ2-1; 9 nucleotides line up with TRBD2. Per the germline V gene, CDR1 is ENHRY and CDR2 is SYGVKD. The ends lost 2 bases at V and 0 bases at J; junction bases unmatched: 5. The CDR3 has 17 residues.

V usage is TRBV7-3 and J usage is TRBJ1-1, with 8 nucleotides matching TRBD1. The CDR3 extends over 13 amino acids. V lost 4 bases to trimming and J lost 7 bases; unmatched junction nucleotides: 5. From germline, CDR1 is SGHTA and CDR2 FQGTGA. The CDR3 is CASSYQGAGEAFF. Written as DNA, the CDR3 is TGTGCCAGCAGCTACCAGGGGGCGGGTGAAGCTTTCTTT.

The CDR3 nucleotides read TGTGCCAGCAGCCTTAGCGGGGATTCCTACGAGCAGTACTTC. This sequence encodes CASSLSGDSYEQYF. This chain links TRBV7-9 with TRBJ2-7, with 8 bases identical to TRBD2. The V gene end was trimmed by 5 bases and the J gene end by 1 base; junction bases not matched to a gene: 4. This CDR3 is built from 14 residues. The germline gives CDR1 SEHNR, CDR2 FQNEAQ (reference sequence).

The chain combines TRBV10-3 with TRBJ2-1; TRBD2 agrees at 12 bases. Germline CDR1 is ENHRY and CDR2 is SYGVKD. CDR3 length: 16 amino acids. Germline trimming cut 7 bases from V and 6 bases from J; bases unmatched to any gene: 10. The CDR3 nucleotides are TGTGCCATCACCCCGGGACTAGCGGGTTTGGGCAATGAGCAGTTCTTC. Translating gives CAITPGLAGLGNEQFF.

The chain employs TRBV27 and TRBJ1-1, with D possibly matching TRBD1 (6 bases). The CDR3 covers 11 residues. Trimming pared 10 bases from V and 4 bases from J, leaving 10 bases between. Germline CDR1 and CDR2: MNHEY and SMNVEV (reference sequence). The CDR3 DNA sequence: TGTGCCACCTTAGGGGGCACTGAAGCTTTCTTT. Protein sequence: CATLGGTEAFF.

The V gene is TRBV24-1, the J gene TRBJ2-3, with D tentatively TRBD1 or TRBD2 (5 bases each). This CDR3 has 17 amino acids. Trimming pared 4 bases from V and 2 bases from J, leaving 18 bases between. Germline V CDR1 and CDR2: KGHDR, SFDVKD. As DNA, the CDR3 is TGTGCCACCAGTGACAACCTCCGGGACGCGATCACAGATACGCAGTATTTT. Its translation: CATSDNLRDAITDTQYF.

CDR3 protein: CASSELGTGDYGYTF. The CDR3 bases are TGTGCCAGCAGTGAATTGGGGACAGGGGACTATGGCTACACCTTC. The rearrangement joins TRBV25-1 to TRBJ1-2, with TRBD1 matching over 10 bases. Per the germline V gene, CDR1 is MGHDK and CDR2 is SYGVNS. V shed 1 base and J 3 bases; nucleotides not matched to a gene: 2. This CDR3 is 15 amino acids long.

The rearrangement uses TRBV21-1 and TRBJ1-2. TRBV21-1 is labeled a pseudogene. CDR3 length equals 12 residues. CDR3 in amino acids: CASSPDYYGYTF. CDR3 in DNA: TGTGCCAGCAGCCCAGACTACTATGGCTACACCTTC.

The chain employs TRBV9 and TRBJ2-1, with D possibly TRBD2 on 5 matching bases. The V and J ends lost 3 bases and 8 bases respectively, with 15 bases between them. The CDR3 consists of 14 residues. Germline CDR1 SGDLS, CDR2 YYNGEE. The CDR3 sequence is CASSAGMFGYEQFF. CDR3 bases: TGTGCCAGCAGCGCGGGAATGTTTGGTTATGAGCAGTTCTTC. Filled out from reference TRBV9 and TRBJ2-1, the complete variable domain reads DSGVTQTPKHLITATGQRVTLRCSPRSGDLSVYWYQQSLDQGLQFLIQYYNGEERAKGNILERFSAQQFPDLHSELNLSSLELGDSALYFCASSAGMFGYEQFFGPGTRLTVL.

This clone was seen once. V and J are TRBV6-5 and TRBJ1-1; 7 bases map to TRBD1. Germline V lookup: CDR1 MNHEY, CDR2 SVGAGI. V trimming: 7 bases; J trimming: 2 bases; junction bases outside the gene matches: 10. This CDR3 has 15 residues. As DNA, the CDR3 is TGTGCCAGCATCAACGCCGGGACAGTAAACACTGAAGCTTTCTTT. Its protein product is CASINAGTVNTEAFF.

The V gene is TRBV5-1, the J gene TRBJ1-6; D remains ambiguous. Trimming removed 0 bases at V and 7 bases at J, with 11 bases between. This CDR3 is built from 15 residues. Germline V gene sequence: CDR1 SGHRS, CDR2 YFSETQ. The CDR3 spells CASSLGAPGNSPLHF. The DNA for the CDR3 is TGCGCCAGCAGCTTGGGGGCCCCGGGAAATTCACCCCTCCACTTT.

This rearrangement joins TRBV5-8 to TRBJ1-2, with D tentatively TRBD1 (6 bases). Trimming removed 0 bases at V and 4 bases at J, with 19 bases between. The germline V gene encodes CDR1 SGHTS and CDR2 YDEGEE. This CDR3 contains 17 residues. The CDR3 sequence: CASSLGLQGLGGYGYTF. The CDR3 region has the DNA TGTGCCAGCAGCTTGGGACTACAGGGCTTAGGAGGCTATGGCTACACCTTC.

The genes are TRBV11-3 and TRBJ2-5, with 10 bases lining up with TRBD1. The V gene end was trimmed by 4 bases and the J gene end by 4 bases; junction bases not matched to a gene: 6. The CDR3 sequence is 15 residues long. Germline loops: CDR1 SGHNT, CDR2 YENEEA. The CDR3 region is CASSSRTGGTETQYF. The CDR3 bases are TGTGCCAGCAGCTCGAGGACAGGGGGGACAGAGACCCAGTACTTC.

There are a few counts of this clone. The chain links TRBV9 to TRBJ2-2, with 7 bases that match TRBD1. The CDR3 extends over 15 amino acids. The junction had 5 bases not matched to a gene; V was cut back by 3 bases and J by 3 bases. Germline V lookup: CDR1 SGDLS, CDR2 YYNGEE. The CDR3 region is CASSARQGHTGELFF. The DNA for the CDR3 is TGTGCCAGCAGCGCCCGACAGGGCCACACCGGGGAGCTGTTTTTT.

The V call is TRBV7-8, the J call TRBJ1-6, with 8 positions matching TRBD1. Germline V gives CDR1 SGHVS, CDR2 FQNEAQ. J lost 5 bases, V lost 2 bases, and 8 bases had no gene match. The CDR3 runs to 17 residues. In DNA, the CDR3 is TGTGCCAGCAGCTTATCGATTCAGGGGGCCAATAATTCACCCCTCCACTTT. The encoded protein is CASSLSIQGANNSPLHF.

The chain uses TRBV4-1 and TRBJ2-3, with unresolved D. V was trimmed by 3 bases and J by 7 bases, leaving 8 bases between them. The length of the CDR3 is 12 residues. CDR1 is MGHRA, CDR2 YSYEKL, per germline. The CDR3, as DNA: TGCGCCAGCAGCCAGGACCACTATACGCAGTATTTT. It is translated as CASSQDHYTQYF.

This chain connects TRBV21-1 to TRBJ2-1; the table's D call, TRBD2, has no DNA check behind it. TRBV21-1 is described as a pseudogene. This CDR3 has 18 residues. This CDR3 reads CASSSPRGRDYTYNEQFF. The DNA of the CDR3 is TGTGCCAGCAGCTCCCCTCGGGGACGGGACTATACATACAATGAGCAGTTCTTC.

The chain has TRBV9 and TRBJ2-2, with D hard to call. This CDR3 comprises 14 residues. Germline-derived CDR1 and CDR2 are SGDLS and YYNGEE. The V and J ends lost 3 bases and 4 bases respectively, with 10 bases between them. The CDR3 DNA is TGTGCCAGCAGCGCCCCGGTGGGCACCGGGGAGCTGTTTTTT. It translates to CASSAPVGTGELFF.

V gene TRBV15 combines with J gene TRBJ1-1; D gene unclear. The CDR3 is 14 amino acids. Germline-derived CDR1 and CDR2 are LNHNV and YYDKDF (reference sequence). V dropped 5 bases and J dropped 3 bases, with 13 bases sitting between them. CDR3 DNA sequence: TGTGCCACCAGCTCCCTCTTATCCTACACTGAAGCTTTCTTT. It translates to CATSSLLSYTEAFF.

The chain employs TRBV10-3 and TRBJ2-3; 14 bases line up with TRBD2. The CDR3 loop spans 16 amino acids. Looked up from germline, CDR1 is ENHRY and CDR2 is SYGVKD. After removal of 5 bases from V and 3 bases from J, the junction contained 4 bases not matched to a gene. The CDR3 DNA reads TGTGCCATCAGTACCGGACTAGCGGGAGGAACAGATACGCAGTATTTT. This codes for CAISTGLAGGTDTQYF.

The chain recombines TRBV30 with TRBJ1-1; 7 nucleotides match TRBD1. V trimming: 2 bases; J trimming: 5 bases; junction bases outside the gene matches: 8. The CDR3 sequence is 14 residues long. The germline gives CDR1 GTSNPN, CDR2 SVGIG (reference sequence). The chain's CDR3 is CAWSPHRGRTEAFF. CDR3 in DNA: TGTGCCTGGAGTCCTCACAGGGGAAGGACTGAAGCTTTCTTT.

This chain uses TRBV11-1 with TRBJ2-3; TRBD1 is a possible D gene (6 bases). V was shortened by 6 bases and J by 2 bases, with 12 bases between the two germline ends. The V gene's germline CDR1 is SGHAT and CDR2 FQDESV (reference sequence). The CDR3 has 14 residues. The chain's CDR3 is CASRVTGFTDTQYF. CDR3 nucleotides: TGTGCCAGCAGGGTTACAGGGTTCACAGATACGCAGTATTTT.

The chain has TRBV28 and TRBJ1-3; D is ambiguous. The CDR3 runs to 14 residues. V was pared by 1 base and J by 2 bases, with 6 bases between. The germline gives CDR1 MDHEN, CDR2 SYDVKM. In nucleotides, the CDR3 is TGTGCCAGCAGTTTATCGGTAACTGGAAACACCATATATTTT. Translated: CASSLSVTGNTIYF.